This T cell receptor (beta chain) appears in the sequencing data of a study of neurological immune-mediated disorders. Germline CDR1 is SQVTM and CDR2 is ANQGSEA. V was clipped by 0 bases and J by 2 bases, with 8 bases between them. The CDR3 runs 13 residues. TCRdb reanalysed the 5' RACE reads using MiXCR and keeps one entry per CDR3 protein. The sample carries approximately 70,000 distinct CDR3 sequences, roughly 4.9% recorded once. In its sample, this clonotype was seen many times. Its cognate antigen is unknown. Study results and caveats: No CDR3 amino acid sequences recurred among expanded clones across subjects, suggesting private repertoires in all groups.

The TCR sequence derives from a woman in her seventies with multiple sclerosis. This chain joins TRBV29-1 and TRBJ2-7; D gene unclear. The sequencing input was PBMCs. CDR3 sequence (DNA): TGCAGCGTTGAAGAAGGGCCAACCTACGAGCAGTACTTC. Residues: CSVEEGPTYEQYF.